These T cell receptor beta chains were read from a single sample in a study of molecular identifiers for immune sequencing clone quantification. One entry per CDR3 protein, called by TCRdb with MiXCR from the PCR reads. The sample has 490,000 or so distinct CDR3 sequences; about 21% are singletons. The sample comprised naive CD8+ T cells from blood, with Jurkat cell RNA spiked in. The receptors here all came from a human donor in good health. Some libraries in this study had Jurkat cell RNA spiked in. Each CDR3 is given with its conserved first and last residue. The D gene is left open where the match is weak. Clone size is given for some rows only: seen once, a few or many times, or a class if the clone is expanded.

j_call d_call v_call clone_size cdr3_aa cdr3_nt
TRBJ2-2 NA TRBV20-1 NA CSASHPNTGELLF TGCAGTGCTAGTCATCCGAACACCGGGGAGCTGCTTTTT
TRBJ1-5 TRBD1 TRBV6-2/TRBV6-3 NA CASSSRGTVQLYSNQPQHF TGTGCCAGCAGCTCCCGAGGGACAGTTCAACTTTATAGCAATCAGCCCCAGCATTTT
TRBJ2-7 NA TRBV14 many CASSPHPVSEQYF TGTGCCAGCAGCCCGCATCCGGTTTCCGAGCAGTACTTC
TRBJ2-2 NA TRBV9 many CASSPITGELFF TGTGCCAGCAGCCCAATCACCGGGGAGCTGTTTTTT
TRBJ2-7 NA TRBV21-1 few CASSSGQGDFYEQYF TGTGCCAGCAGCTCAGGACAGGGGGACTTCTACGAGCAGTACTTC
TRBJ2-1 NA TRBV30 few CACEAATNEQFF TGTGCCTGTGAGGCGGCGACCAATGAGCAGTTCTTC
TRBJ2-5 NA TRBV11-2 few CASSYWPERETQYF TGTGCCAGCAGTTACTGGCCCGAGAGGGAGACCCAGTACTTC
TRBJ1-1 NA TRBV28 few CASSPGTMNTEAFF TGTGCCAGCAGCCCCGGGACAATGAACACTGAAGCTTTCTTT
TRBJ1-4 NA TRBV3-1 NA CASSGNRGNTPFEKLSF TGTGCCAGCAGCGGGAACCGGGGTAATACGCCCTTTGAAAAACTGTCTTTT
TRBJ2-7 TRBD1 TRBV27 few CASSWDRNYEQYF TGTGCCAGCAGTTGGGACAGGAACTACGAGCAGTACTTC
TRBJ2-1 NA TRBV2 NA CASGQNLYNEQFF TGTGCCAGCGGGCAGAACCTGTACAATGAGCAGTTCTTC
TRBJ2-3 NA TRBV5-6 many CASSLGNNEQYF TGTGCCAGCAGCTTGGGGAATAACGAGCAGTATTTT
TRBJ2-5 NA TRBV5-1 few CASSLGYDGHWEETQYF TGCGCCAGCAGCTTGGGTTACGACGGGCACTGGGAAGAGACCCAGTACTTC
TRBJ1-5 TRBD1 TRBV29-1 many CSAADRAYQPQHF TGCAGCGCCGCCGACAGGGCGTATCAGCCCCAGCATTTT
TRBJ2-7 NA TRBV9 NA CASSVGDSPLAYEQYF TGTGCCAGCAGCGTAGGTGACTCACCGCTCGCCTACGAGCAGTACTTC
TRBJ2-3 TRBD2 TRBV20-1 many CSAREAGGPHTQYF TGCAGTGCTAGAGAAGCGGGGGGGCCACATACGCAGTATTTT
TRBJ1-2 TRBD1 TRBV7-9 many CAGEIGGDGYTF TGTGCCGGCGAAATAGGGGGCGACGGCTACACCTTC
TRBJ1-1 NA TRBV12-3/TRBV12-4 NA CASTYDSGAFF TGTGCCAGCACCTACGACAGTGGGGCTTTCTTT
TRBJ2-1 NA TRBV5-1 NA CASSLTSGLSYNEQFF TGCGCCAGCAGCCTGACAAGCGGGCTCTCCTACAATGAGCAGTTCTTC
TRBJ1-2 NA TRBV6-5 many CASSYVGGGYGYTF TGTGCCAGCAGTTATGTAGGAGGCGGGTATGGCTACACCTTC